This T cell receptor (beta chain) was captured in a study of blood T cell repertoires in COVID-19. Study-wide context: Italy, Spain and the United States were the sources of the convalescent and acute COVID-19 samples. T cells, B-cell-depleted T cells, or PBMCs provided the cDNA or gDNA that served as material.

The protocol was immunoSEQ multiplex PCR, while the TCRdb copy is restricted to in-frame clones and leaves out a portion. The table shows 270,000 or so clones, with over 75% occurring only once. CDR3 length equals 13 residues. V lost 6 bases to trimming and J lost 10 bases; unmatched junction nucleotides: 10. Germline V gene lookup returns CDR1 MNHEY and CDR2 SVGAGI. This chain joins TRBV6-5 and TRBJ2-3; 7 bases align to TRBD1. This receptor was identified in a human donor in a cohort sampled during active COVID-19. Sequencing input: peripheral blood. The CDR3: CASRLGTEAPQYF. The CDR3 nucleotides are TGTGCCAGCAGATTAGGGACAGAGGCCCCGCAGTATTTT.